This T cell receptor (beta chain) was identified in a study of T cells in Graves' hyperthyroidism and ophthalmopathy. Trimming stripped 0 bases from V and 0 bases from J, with 14 bases between. This CDR3 comprises 17 residues. Germline assignment: CDR1 MGHRA and CDR2 YSYEKL. This clonotype was seen a handful of times. Its antigen is unknown. TCR beta CDR3 regions were amplified from RNA transcripts. The study used the HTBI primer set for a first-round RT-PCR of the TCR CDR3. TCRdb re-analysed the multiplex PCR reads in MiXCR, keeping a single row per CDR3 protein. The repertoire has approximately 700,000 distinct CDR3 sequences, 45% of them found once; the top ten carry roughly 7.2%. Overall study results and limits: In blood, most of the thyroid clonotypes expanded above 0.001 were also present.

Every diagnosis used clinical symptoms, serum thyroxine and TRAb, thyroid ultrasound and orbital computed tomography. The sample consisted of peripheral blood or thyroid tissue (not recorded which). V and J are TRBV4-1 and TRBJ1-2; D is perhaps TRBD1 (5 bases). The source is an adult man with Graves' disease, either hyperthyroidism or ophthalmopathy (not recorded which). CDR3 protein: CASSQDRWGSPNYGYTF. CDR3 DNA: TGCGCCAGCAGCCAAGATCGGTGGGGCAGTCCTAACTATGGCTACACCTTC.